The 6 T cell receptor beta chains presented below share a single source sample, sequenced in a study of Ad26.COV2.S vaccination and SARS-CoV-2 variants. Profiled with immunoSEQ multiplex PCR; TCRdb holds only in-frame clones, not every one. The sample lists 300,000 to 350,000 clones; approximately 86% were seen once. Regarding treatment: 15 to 20 received Ad26.COV2.S at low or high dose, single or two shots; roughly five received placebo; per-sample allocation not given. On day 63 after the first injection, vaccine and placebo recipients gave samples. Sequences were derived from peripheral blood, sampled in a trial of Ad26.COV2.S vaccine versus placebo. All receptors derive from a person aged 18 to 65 who received the Ad26.COV2.S COVID-19 vaccine or a placebo.

The rearrangement uses TRBV6-5 and TRBJ2-5, with D perhaps TRBD1 (5 bases). Germline V gene lookup returns CDR1 MNHEY and CDR2 SVGAGI. V lost 7 bases and J lost 5, with 17 bases in between. The CDR3 is made up of 14 amino acids. This CDR3 reads CASIQVRGVETQYF. The CDR3, as DNA: TGTGCCAGCATTCAGGTTAGGGGTGTGGAGACCCAGTACTTC.

As to this clone: Given the absence of the conserved phenylalanine or tryptophan at the CDR3 end, a read error is likely. The limits of the CDR3 on the DNA are not certain, so only TCRdb's listed CDR3 is given. The V call is TRBV10-2, the J call TRBJ1-6; TRBD1, the D gene given by the table, was not confirmed from the DNA. The CDR3 is 11 residues long, ends included. CDR1 is WSHSY and CDR2 is SAAADI in the germline V gene. The CDR3: CASRSDRVLRC.

This clone came up once. J is TRBJ2-1 and V is TRBV2; the match to TRBD1 covers 8 bases. With 5 bases clipped from V and 0 bases from J, the junction kept 3 bases outside the gene matches. Germline-derived CDR1 and CDR2 are SNHLY and FYNNEI. This CDR3 contains 15 residues. The CDR3 protein is CASSPDRASYNEQFF. In DNA form, the CDR3 reads TGTGCCAGCAGTCCGGACAGGGCCTCCTACAATGAGCAGTTCTTC.

As concerns this clone: At one end the junction does not follow the germline gene, possibly because of a read error. The chain uses TRBV19 and TRBJ1-5, with a tentative D call TRBD1 (5 bases). Germline values: CDR1 LNHDA, CDR2 SQIVND (reference sequence). The CDR3 has 15 amino acids. CDR3 bases: TGTGCCAGTAGTATAGGAGGGGCTGGCAATCAGTCCCAGCATTTT. Amino acid sequence: CASSIGGAGNQSQHF.

The chain links TRBV5-1 to TRBJ2-1; tentatively, D is TRBD1 or TRBD2 (6 bases each). Germline V lookup: CDR1 SGHRS, CDR2 YFSETQ. CDR3 length equals 16 residues. Trimming took 4 bases from V and 4 from J, leaving 18 bases between them. CDR3 nucleotide sequence: TGCGCCAGCAGCCTGGGGGGCGGATCCACATACAATGAGCAGTTCTTC. Protein product: CASSLGGGSTYNEQFF. Together with reference TRBV5-1 and TRBJ2-1, the CDR3 gives the full variable domain: KAGVTQTPRYLIKTRGQQVTLSCSPISGHRSVSWYQQTPGQGLQFLFEYFSETQRNKGNFPGRFSGRQFSNSRSEMNVSTLELGDSALYLCASSLGGGSTYNEQFFGPGTRLTVL.

In nucleotides, the CDR3 is TGCGCCAGCAGCTCCACGGGGGGGCTAGAGACCCAGTACTTC. Encoded protein: CASSSTGGLETQYF. The rearrangement links TRBV5-1 to TRBJ2-5, with 8 nucleotides matching TRBD2. Germline V gene data show CDR1 as SGHRS and CDR2 as YFSETQ. This CDR3 spans 14 amino acids. Trimming removed 3 bases from V and 4 bases from J; junction bases left unmatched: 5.